These 32 T cell receptor beta chains were all obtained from the same sample, sequenced in a study of monozygotic twins with inflammatory bowel disease. No DNA is given; TCRdb re-called the 5' RACE reads and lists each CDR3 protein once. With about 380,000 distinct CDR3 sequences in the sample, the ten largest clones hold 2.5% to 3%. Sequencing was carried out using blood. Every receptor here comes from a human donor with ulcerative colitis or Crohn's disease, or a healthy co-twin of an affected twin (not recorded which).

J is TRBJ2-5 and V is TRBV5-1. Germline V gene lookup returns CDR1 SGHRS and CDR2 YFSETQ. This CDR3 is built from 13 residues. The CDR3 loop reads CASSLIGQETQYF. The full variable domain, its missing parts supplied by reference TRBV5-1 and TRBJ2-5, is KAGVTQTPRYLIKTRGQQVTLSCSPISGHRSVSWYQQTPGQGLQFLFEYFSETQRNKGNFPGRFSGRQFSNSRSEMNVSTLELGDSALYLCASSLIGQETQYFGPGTRLLVL.

The chain has TRBV20-1 and TRBJ2-7; TCRdb returns TRBD1, unconfirmable since there is no DNA. The CDR3 runs 13 residues. Looked up from germline, CDR1 is DFQATT and CDR2 is SNEGSKA (reference sequence). The CDR3: CRAWGREAVEQYF.

V and J are TRBV30 and TRBJ1-2; the D call of TRBD1 rests on TCRdb alone, since no DNA is present to check it. The CDR3 consists of 12 residues. The germline CDR1 and CDR2 sequences are GTSNPN and SVGIG (reference sequence). The CDR3 spells CAFSRGPGGYTF.

This rearrangement joins TRBV12-3 or TRBV12-4 to TRBJ2-1. The length of the CDR3 is 15 residues. This chain's CDR3 is CASSFGSLSYNEQFF.

This sequence joins TRBV5-6 and TRBJ1-4; with no DNA, the TCRdb D assignment of TRBD1 cannot be verified. The CDR3 covers 14 residues. The germline V gene has CDR1 SGHDT and CDR2 YYEEEE. The CDR3 loop reads CASSPRTGYEKLFF.

This rearrangement joins TRBV7-9 to TRBJ1-5; TCRdb indicates TRBD1, and absent DNA this call remains unverified. The CDR3 is 13 residues long. Germline CDR1 and CDR2: SEHNR and FQNEAQ (reference sequence). The CDR3 region is CASTGGSNQPQHF.

CDR3 amino acids: CASRVQEEDTEAFF. The chain couples TRBV6-2 or TRBV6-3 to TRBJ1-1; TCRdb's assignment of TRBD1 cannot be checked, as there is no DNA. CDR1 is MNHEY and CDR2 is SVGEGT in the germline V gene. The CDR3 spans 14 residues.

The chain's CDR3 is CASSFWQLDYEQYF. This rearrangement joins TRBV5-6 to TRBJ2-7; TCRdb's D call, TRBD2, is unchecked because there is no DNA. The germline CDR1 and CDR2 sequences are SGHDT and YYEEEE. This CDR3 spans 14 amino acids.

The chain joins TRBV18 to TRBJ2-5; TCRdb's assignment of TRBD1 cannot be checked, as there is no DNA. Germline V lookup: CDR1 KGHSH, CDR2 LQKENI. The CDR3 contains 16 residues. The CDR3 loop is CASSPNPGHTQETQYF.

The V call is TRBV20-1, the J call TRBJ2-7. The CDR3 spans 14 residues. Germline V gene sequence: CDR1 DFQATT, CDR2 SNEGSKA (reference sequence). Here the CDR3 reads CSARIQRGLYEQYF.

The chain combines TRBV5-1 with TRBJ2-7; TCRdb indicates TRBD1, and absent DNA this call remains unverified. The length of the CDR3 is 15 residues. From germline, CDR1 is SGHRS and CDR2 YFSETQ. CDR3 residues: CASSFNRGSTYEQYF.

This rearrangement joins TRBV4-3 to TRBJ1-6; TCRdb outputs TRBD1, but without DNA this stays unchecked. CDR1 and CDR2 from the germline V gene are LGHNA and YSLEER. The CDR3 consists of 16 residues. The chain's CDR3 is CASSQEGRGLGSPLHF.

The chain recombines TRBV12-3 or TRBV12-4 with TRBJ2-3; absent DNA, TCRdb's TRBD2 call cannot be checked. The CDR3 spans 15 residues. The CDR3 reads CASSLGEGSTDTQYF.

V usage is TRBV6-6 and J usage is TRBJ1-2. The CDR3 has 14 residues. Germline assignment: CDR1 MNHNY and CDR2 SVGAGI (reference sequence). CDR3 region: CASNHGVGFYGYTF.

V and J are TRBV5-1 and TRBJ1-1; with no DNA, the TCRdb D assignment of TRBD1 cannot be verified. CDR1 and CDR2 from the germline V gene are SGHRS and YFSETQ. The CDR3 has 15 residues. The CDR3 region is CASSLAGRGGTEAFF. The full variable domain, with the rest looked up from reference TRBV5-1 and TRBJ1-1, is KAGVTQTPRYLIKTRGQQVTLSCSPISGHRSVSWYQQTPGQGLQFLFEYFSETQRNKGNFPGRFSGRQFSNSRSEMNVSTLELGDSALYLCASSLAGRGGTEAFFGQGTRLTVV.

The chain uses TRBV6-5 and TRBJ2-5. The CDR3 length is 15 residues. Germline CDR1 reads MNHEY; CDR2 reads SVGAGI. This chain's CDR3 is CASSYSRGNQETQYF.

V and J are TRBV25-1 and TRBJ1-4. The CDR3 runs to 13 residues. Germline V gene sequence: CDR1 MGHDK, CDR2 SYGVNS. The CDR3 protein is CASSESRYGMRFF.

The rearrangement links TRBV19 to TRBJ1-1; the D call from TCRdb, TRBD1, cannot be confirmed without DNA. The length of the CDR3 is 14 residues. Germline-derived CDR1 and CDR2 are LNHDA and SQIVND (reference sequence). CDR3 residues: CASSITGMNTEAFF.

The chain combines TRBV2 with TRBJ2-1; TCRdb reports TRBD1, a call that lacks DNA to check it against. The germline gives CDR1 SNHLY, CDR2 FYNNEI. The CDR3 runs to 13 residues. The CDR3 reads CASCESTGLEQFF.

The V call is TRBV29-1, the J call TRBJ2-1; TCRdb returns TRBD2, unconfirmable since there is no DNA. From germline, CDR1 is SQVTM and CDR2 ANQGSEA. CDR3 length equals 13 residues. The CDR3 reads CSVEALAYNEQFF.

The rearrangement joins TRBV29-1 to TRBJ2-6; TCRdb indicates TRBD2, and absent DNA this call remains unverified. Germline V gives CDR1 SQVTM, CDR2 ANQGSEA. The CDR3 is made up of 17 amino acids. The CDR3 protein is CSVASVTASSGANVLTF.

The V gene is TRBV2, the J gene TRBJ2-3; the TCRdb call, TRBD1, lacks DNA for checking. CDR3 length: 11 amino acids. Per germline, CDR1 SNHLY and CDR2 FYNNEI. The chain's CDR3 is CASRDRGTAYF.

The J gene is TRBJ1-2, the V gene TRBV6-1; the D call from TCRdb, TRBD1, cannot be confirmed without DNA. Germline lookup yields CDR1 MNHNS and CDR2 SASEGT. The CDR3 is made up of 14 amino acids. Here the CDR3 reads CASTTSRATEGYTF.

The V call is TRBV29-1, the J call TRBJ2-7; with no DNA, the TCRdb D assignment of TRBD2 cannot be verified. CDR1 and CDR2 (germline): SQVTM, ANQGSEA. This CDR3 contains 13 residues. This chain's CDR3 is CSVDGGNSYEQYF.

This sequence joins TRBV12-3 or TRBV12-4 and TRBJ1-4; the D call from TCRdb, TRBD1, cannot be confirmed without DNA. The CDR3 spans 18 residues. This chain's CDR3 is CASSFGTGIVGAYEKLFF.

The chain uses TRBV29-1 and TRBJ2-3. This CDR3 has 11 amino acids. Germline CDR1 and CDR2: SQVTM and ANQGSEA. CDR3 in amino acids: CSVEVGETQYF.

The chain carries TRBV11-1 and TRBJ2-3; with no DNA, the TCRdb D assignment of TRBD1 cannot be verified. The CDR3 is 16 residues long. CDR1 is SGHAT, CDR2 FQDESV, per germline (reference sequence). Here the CDR3 reads CASSLPGGLSTDTQYF.

The gene calls are TRBV5-4 and TRBJ2-7; TCRdb selects TRBD2, and the lack of DNA leaves this call unchecked. Germline lookup yields CDR1 SGHNT and CDR2 YYREEE (reference sequence). There are 15 residues in the CDR3. The CDR3 sequence: CASTPGVLVSYEQYF.

This chain's CDR3 is CASSLAETGFYGYTF. The chain combines TRBV11-2 with TRBJ1-2; as DNA is missing, the TRBD1 call by TCRdb cannot be tested. CDR1 and CDR2 (germline): SGHAT, FQNNGV. The CDR3 covers 15 residues.

The CDR3 loop is CASSISQGTAGNQPQHF. The chain couples TRBV19 to TRBJ1-5; as DNA is missing, the TRBD1 call by TCRdb cannot be tested. This CDR3 is built from 17 residues. Germline V gene lookup returns CDR1 LNHDA and CDR2 SQIVND (reference sequence).

This chain joins TRBV3-1 and TRBJ2-7. Germline values: CDR1 LGHDT, CDR2 YNNKEL (reference sequence). The CDR3 consists of 11 residues. The CDR3 sequence: CASSRVGEQYF.

This chain links TRBV7-2 with TRBJ2-7; TCRdb designates TRBD1, a call that cannot be tested without DNA. Germline V gene sequence: CDR1 SGHTA, CDR2 FQGNSA. The CDR3 runs 15 residues. The CDR3 loop is CASSLVQETTYEQYF.